Only a few counts were recorded for the clone carrying this T cell receptor (beta chain). The CDR3 sequence is 13 residues long. V shed 6 bases and J shed 5 bases, with 11 bases lying between them. Germline V gene lookup returns CDR1 MNHNS and CDR2 SASEGT. Individual cDNA molecules each received unique molecular identifiers attached to them. TCRdb used MiXCR to reprocess the 5' RACE reads, holding one entry per CDR3 protein. The data contain 100,000 to 120,000 distinct CDR3 sequences, about 12% of them seen just once; the ten biggest clones take up around 2.9%. The data derive from a study of early T cells in non-severe SARS-CoV-2 infection.

This TCR was recovered from an adult who was a healthcare worker with PCR-confirmed SARS-CoV-2 infection or an uninfected control (not recorded which). Specimen: whole blood. This chain links TRBV6-1 with TRBJ1-5; no clear D. The CDR3 is CASRDHTDQPQHF. The CDR3 DNA is TGTGCCAGCAGAGATCATACAGATCAGCCCCAGCATTTT.